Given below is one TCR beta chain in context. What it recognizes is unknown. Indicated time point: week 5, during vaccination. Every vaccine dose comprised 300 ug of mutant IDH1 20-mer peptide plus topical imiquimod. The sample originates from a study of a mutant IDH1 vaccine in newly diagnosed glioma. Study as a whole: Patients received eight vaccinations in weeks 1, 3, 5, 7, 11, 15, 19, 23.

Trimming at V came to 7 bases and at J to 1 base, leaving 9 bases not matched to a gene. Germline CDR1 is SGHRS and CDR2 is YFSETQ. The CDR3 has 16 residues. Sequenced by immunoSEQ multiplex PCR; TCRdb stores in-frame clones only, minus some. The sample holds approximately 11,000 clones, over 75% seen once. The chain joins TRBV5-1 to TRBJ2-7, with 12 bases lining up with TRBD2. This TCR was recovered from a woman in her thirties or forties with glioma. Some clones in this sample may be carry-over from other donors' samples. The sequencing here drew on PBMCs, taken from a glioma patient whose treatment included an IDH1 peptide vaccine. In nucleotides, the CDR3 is TGCGCCAGCCGCCCATCACTAGCGGGGGGATCCTACGAGCAGTACTTC. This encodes CASRPSLAGGSYEQYF.